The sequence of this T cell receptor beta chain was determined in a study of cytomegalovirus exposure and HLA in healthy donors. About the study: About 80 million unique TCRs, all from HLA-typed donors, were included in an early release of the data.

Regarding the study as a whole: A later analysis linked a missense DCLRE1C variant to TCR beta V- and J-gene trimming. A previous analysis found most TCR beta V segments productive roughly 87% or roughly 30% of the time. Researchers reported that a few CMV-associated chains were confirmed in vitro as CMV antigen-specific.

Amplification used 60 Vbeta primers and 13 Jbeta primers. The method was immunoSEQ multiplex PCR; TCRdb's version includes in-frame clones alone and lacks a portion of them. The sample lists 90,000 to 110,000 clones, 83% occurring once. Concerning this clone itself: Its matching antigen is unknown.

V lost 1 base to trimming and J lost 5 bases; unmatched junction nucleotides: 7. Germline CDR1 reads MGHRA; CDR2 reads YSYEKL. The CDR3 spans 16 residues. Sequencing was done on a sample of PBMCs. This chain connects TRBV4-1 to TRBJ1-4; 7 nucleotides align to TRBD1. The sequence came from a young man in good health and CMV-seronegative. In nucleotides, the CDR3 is TGCGCCAGCAGCCAAGGCTGGGGGACAGAGAATGAAAAACTGTTTTTT. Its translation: CASSQGWGTENEKLFF.